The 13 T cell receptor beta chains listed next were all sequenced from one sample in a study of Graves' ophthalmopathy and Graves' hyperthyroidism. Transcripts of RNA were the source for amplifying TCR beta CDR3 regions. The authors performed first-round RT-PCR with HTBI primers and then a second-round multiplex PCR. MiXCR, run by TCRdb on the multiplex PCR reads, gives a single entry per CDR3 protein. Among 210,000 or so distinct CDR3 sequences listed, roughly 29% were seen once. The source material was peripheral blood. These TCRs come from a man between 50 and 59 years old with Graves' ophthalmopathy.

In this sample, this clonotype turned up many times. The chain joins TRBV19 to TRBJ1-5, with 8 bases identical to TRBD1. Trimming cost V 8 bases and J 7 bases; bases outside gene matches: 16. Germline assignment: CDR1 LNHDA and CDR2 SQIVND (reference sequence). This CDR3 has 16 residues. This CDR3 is CASLGGPRGLNQPQHF. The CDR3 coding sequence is TGTGCCAGTTTGGGTGGACCCAGGGGGCTTAACCAGCCCCAGCATTTT.

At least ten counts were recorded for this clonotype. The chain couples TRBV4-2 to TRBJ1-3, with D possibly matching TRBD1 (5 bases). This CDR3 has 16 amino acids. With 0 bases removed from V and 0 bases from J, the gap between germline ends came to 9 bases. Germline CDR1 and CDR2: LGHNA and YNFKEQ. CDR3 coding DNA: TGTGCCAGCAGCCAAGAATTAACAGGCTCTGGAAACACCATATATTTT. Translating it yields CASSQELTGSGNTIYF.

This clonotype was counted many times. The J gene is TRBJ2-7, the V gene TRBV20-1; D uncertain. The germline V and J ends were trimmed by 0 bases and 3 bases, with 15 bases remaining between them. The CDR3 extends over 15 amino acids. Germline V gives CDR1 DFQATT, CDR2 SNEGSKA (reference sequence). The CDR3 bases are TGCAGTGCTAGAGACCCACGGCAAATAAACTACGAGCAGTACTTC. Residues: CSARDPRQINYEQYF.

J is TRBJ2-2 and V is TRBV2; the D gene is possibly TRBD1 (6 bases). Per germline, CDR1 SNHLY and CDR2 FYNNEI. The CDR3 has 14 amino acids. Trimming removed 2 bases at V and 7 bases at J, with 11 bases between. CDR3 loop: CASSEIPGVGELFF. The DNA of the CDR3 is TGTGCCAGCAGTGAAATCCCAGGGGTCGGGGAGCTGTTTTTT. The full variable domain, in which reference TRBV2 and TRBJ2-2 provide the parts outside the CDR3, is EPEVTQTPSHQVTQMGQEVILRCVPISNHLYFYWYRQILGQKVEFLVSFYNNEISEKSEIFDDQFSVERPDGSNFTLKIRSTKLEDSAMYFCASSEIPGVGELFFGEGSRLTVL.

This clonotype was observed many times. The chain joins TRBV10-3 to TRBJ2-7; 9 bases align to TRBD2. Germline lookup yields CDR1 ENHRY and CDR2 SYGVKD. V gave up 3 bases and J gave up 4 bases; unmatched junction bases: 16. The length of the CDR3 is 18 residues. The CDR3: CAISDGSTSGPRPYEQYF. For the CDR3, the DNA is TGTGCCATCAGTGACGGTAGTACTAGCGGGCCGAGACCTTACGAGCAGTACTTC.

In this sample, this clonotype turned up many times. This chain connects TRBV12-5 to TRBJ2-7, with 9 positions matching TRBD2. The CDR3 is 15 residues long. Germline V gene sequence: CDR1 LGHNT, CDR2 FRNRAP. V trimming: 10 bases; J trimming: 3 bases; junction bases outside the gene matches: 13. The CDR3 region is CAMGHDERGDYEQYF. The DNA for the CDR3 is TGTGCTATGGGTCACGATGAGCGGGGGGACTACGAGCAGTACTTC.

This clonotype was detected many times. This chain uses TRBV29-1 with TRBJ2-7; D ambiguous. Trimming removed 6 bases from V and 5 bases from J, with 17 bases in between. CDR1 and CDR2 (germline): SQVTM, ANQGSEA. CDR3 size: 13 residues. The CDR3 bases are TGCAGCGTCCGCACGAGTTACGGCAACGAGCAGTACTTC. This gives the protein CSVRTSYGNEQYF.

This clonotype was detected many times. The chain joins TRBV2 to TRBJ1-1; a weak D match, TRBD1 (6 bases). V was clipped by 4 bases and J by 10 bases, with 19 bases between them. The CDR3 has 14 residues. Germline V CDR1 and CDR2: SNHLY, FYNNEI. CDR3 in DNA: TGTGCCAGCAGTGGGGAACAGGGAAATATCGGAGCTTTCTTT. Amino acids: CASSGEQGNIGAFF.

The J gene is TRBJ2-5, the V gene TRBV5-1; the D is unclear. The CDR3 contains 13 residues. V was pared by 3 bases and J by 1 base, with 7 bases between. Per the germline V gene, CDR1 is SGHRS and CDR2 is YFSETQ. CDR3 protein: CASSYNPQETQYF. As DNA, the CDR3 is TGCGCCAGCAGCTACAACCCCCAAGAGACCCAGTACTTC.

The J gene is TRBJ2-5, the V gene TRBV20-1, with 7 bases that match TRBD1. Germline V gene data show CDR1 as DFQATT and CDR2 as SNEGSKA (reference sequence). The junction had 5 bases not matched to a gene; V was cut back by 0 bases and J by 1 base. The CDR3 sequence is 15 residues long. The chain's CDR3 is CSARDAQGTQETQYF. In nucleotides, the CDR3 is TGCAGTGCTAGAGACGCACAGGGGACCCAAGAGACCCAGTACTTC.

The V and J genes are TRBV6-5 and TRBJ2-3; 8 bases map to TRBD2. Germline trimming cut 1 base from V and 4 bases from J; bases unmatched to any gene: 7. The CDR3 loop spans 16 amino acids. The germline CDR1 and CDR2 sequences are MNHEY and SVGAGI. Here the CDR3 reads CASSYFGAGVADTQYF. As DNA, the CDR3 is TGTGCCAGCAGTTACTTCGGAGCGGGAGTAGCAGATACGCAGTATTTT.

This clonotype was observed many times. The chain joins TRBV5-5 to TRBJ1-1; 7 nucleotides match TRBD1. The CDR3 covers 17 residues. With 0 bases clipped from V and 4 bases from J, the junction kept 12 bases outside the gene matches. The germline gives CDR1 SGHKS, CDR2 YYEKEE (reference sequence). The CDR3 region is CASSLGQGLTSSTEAFF. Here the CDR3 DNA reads TGTGCCAGCAGCTTGGGACAGGGATTGACATCGAGCACTGAAGCTTTCTTT. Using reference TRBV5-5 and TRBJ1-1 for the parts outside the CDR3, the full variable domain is DAGVTQSPTHLIKTRGQQVTLRCSPISGHKSVSWYQQVLGQGPQFIFQYYEKEERGRGNFPDRFSARQFPNYSSELNVNALLLGDSALYLCASSLGQGLTSSTEAFFGQGTRLTVV.

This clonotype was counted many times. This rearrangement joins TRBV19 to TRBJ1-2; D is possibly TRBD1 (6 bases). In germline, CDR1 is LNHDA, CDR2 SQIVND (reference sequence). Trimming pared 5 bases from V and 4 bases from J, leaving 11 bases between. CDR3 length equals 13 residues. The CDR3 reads CASSAAQGYGYTF. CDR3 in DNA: TGTGCCAGTAGTGCGGCACAGGGCTATGGCTACACCTTC.